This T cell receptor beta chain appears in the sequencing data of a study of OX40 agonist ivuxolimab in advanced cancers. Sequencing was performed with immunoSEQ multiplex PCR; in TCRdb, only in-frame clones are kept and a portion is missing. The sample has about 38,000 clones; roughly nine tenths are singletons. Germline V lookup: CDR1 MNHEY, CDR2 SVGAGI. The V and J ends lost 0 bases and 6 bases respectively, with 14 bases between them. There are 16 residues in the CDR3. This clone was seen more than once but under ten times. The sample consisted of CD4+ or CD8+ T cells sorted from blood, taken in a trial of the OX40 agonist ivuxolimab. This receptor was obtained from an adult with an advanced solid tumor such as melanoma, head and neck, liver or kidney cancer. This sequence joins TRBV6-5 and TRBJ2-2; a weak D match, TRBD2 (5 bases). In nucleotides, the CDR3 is TGTGCCAGCAGTTACTCCTCCCCCACCGGGGCCGGGGAGCTGTTTTTT. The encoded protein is CASSYSSPTGAGELFF.